This TCR beta chain originates from a study of blood T cell repertoires in COVID-19. Assay used: immunoSEQ multiplex PCR; TCRdb lists only in-frame clones, some missing. The sample includes about 440,000 clones, 75% to 90% of them seen just once. From germline, CDR1 is LGHDT and CDR2 YNNKEL (reference sequence). V shed 7 bases and J 6 bases; nucleotides not matched to a gene: 8. The CDR3 spans 14 residues. V is TRBV3-1 (or the pseudogene TRBV3-2) and J is TRBJ2-2; TRBD1 agrees at 7 bases. This clonotype originated in a young woman with acute or convalescent COVID-19. What was sequenced was peripheral blood. CDR3 nucleotides: TGTGCCAGCAACGAGAGGGGGCAGGCCGGGGAGCTGTTTTTT. Its translation is CASNERGQAGELFF.